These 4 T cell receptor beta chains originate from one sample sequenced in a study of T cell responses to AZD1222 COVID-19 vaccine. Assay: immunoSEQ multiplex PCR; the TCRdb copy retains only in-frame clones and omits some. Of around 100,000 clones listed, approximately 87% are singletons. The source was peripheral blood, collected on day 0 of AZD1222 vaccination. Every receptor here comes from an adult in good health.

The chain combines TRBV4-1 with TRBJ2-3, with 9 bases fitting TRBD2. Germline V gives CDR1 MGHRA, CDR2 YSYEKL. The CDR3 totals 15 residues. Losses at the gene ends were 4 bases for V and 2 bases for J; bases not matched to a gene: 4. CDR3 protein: CASSRASGNTDTQYF. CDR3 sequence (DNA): TGCGCCAGCAGCCGGGCTAGCGGGAACACAGATACGCAGTATTTT.

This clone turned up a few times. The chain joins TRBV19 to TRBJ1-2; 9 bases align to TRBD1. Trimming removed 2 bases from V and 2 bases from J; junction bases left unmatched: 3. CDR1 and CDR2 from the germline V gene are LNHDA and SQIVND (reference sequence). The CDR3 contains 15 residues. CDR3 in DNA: TGTGCCAGTAGTATACAGGGGACAGGGAACTATGGCTACACCTTC. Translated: CASSIQGTGNYGYTF.

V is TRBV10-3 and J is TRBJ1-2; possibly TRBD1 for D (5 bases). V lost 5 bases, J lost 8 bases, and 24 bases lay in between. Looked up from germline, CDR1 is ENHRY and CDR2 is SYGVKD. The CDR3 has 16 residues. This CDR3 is CAISSGNWGSAEGYTF. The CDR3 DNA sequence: TGTGCCATCAGTTCGGGGAACTGGGGGTCGGCCGAGGGCTACACCTTC.

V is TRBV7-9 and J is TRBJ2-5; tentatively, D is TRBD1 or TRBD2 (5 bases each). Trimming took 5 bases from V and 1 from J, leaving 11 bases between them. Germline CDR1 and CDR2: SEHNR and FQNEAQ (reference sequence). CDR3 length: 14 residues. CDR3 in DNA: TGTGCCAGCAGCCCCGGGACGGCCCAAGAGACCCAGTACTTC. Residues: CASSPGTAQETQYF.